The subject of this entry is one T cell receptor (beta chain). V was shortened by 1 base and J by 2 bases, with 11 bases between the two germline ends. The CDR3 extends over 15 amino acids. Germline-derived CDR1 and CDR2 are MNHNS and SASEGT. These data originate in a study of shared clonotypes between healthy human individuals. Clones were read by immunoSEQ multiplex PCR, and TCRdb kept only the in-frame ones, dropping some. The sample shows about 1.9 million clones, around 95% of them seen only once. Naive CD8 cells lacked CD45RO and underwent positive selection for CCR7, leaving out terminally differentiated effector memory CD45RA+ cells.

This TCR came from a man younger than 30 in good health. Some clones in this sample may be carry-over from other donors' samples. V gene TRBV6-1 combines with J gene TRBJ2-5; unclear D gene. Sequencing was performed on naive CD8+ T cells from PBMCs. The chain's CDR3 is CASSEDWTAQETQYF. The CDR3 DNA sequence: TGTGCCAGCAGTGAAGACTGGACCGCACAAGAGACCCAGTACTTC.